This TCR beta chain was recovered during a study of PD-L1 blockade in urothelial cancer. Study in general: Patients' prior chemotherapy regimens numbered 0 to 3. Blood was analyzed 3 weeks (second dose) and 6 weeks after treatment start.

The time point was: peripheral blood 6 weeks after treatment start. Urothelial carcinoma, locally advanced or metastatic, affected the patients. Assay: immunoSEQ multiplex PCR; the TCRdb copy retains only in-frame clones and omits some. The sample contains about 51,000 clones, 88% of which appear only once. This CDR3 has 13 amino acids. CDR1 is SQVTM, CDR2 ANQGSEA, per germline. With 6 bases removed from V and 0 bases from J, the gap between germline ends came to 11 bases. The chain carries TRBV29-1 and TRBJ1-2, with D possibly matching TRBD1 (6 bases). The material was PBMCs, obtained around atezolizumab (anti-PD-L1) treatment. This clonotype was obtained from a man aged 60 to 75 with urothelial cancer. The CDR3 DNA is TGCAGCGTCAGGACAGAAACTAACTATGGCTACACCTTC. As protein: CSVRTETNYGYTF.